This record looks at one TCR beta chain sequence and its context. The sample is drawn from a study of control samples from healthy donors and cancer patients. The table came from immunoSEQ multiplex PCR; TCRdb's copy has only in-frame clones and leaves some out. The sample contains roughly 150,000 clones, roughly 93% of which appear only once. The germline CDR1 and CDR2 sequences are MNHEY and SMNVEV (reference sequence). CDR3 length: 13 amino acids. Trimming removed 3 bases at V and 2 bases at J, with 7 bases between. V and J are TRBV27 and TRBJ1-2, with D possibly being TRBD1 (5 bases). Sequenced sample: blood. This receptor was obtained from a middle-aged man in good health. The CDR3 loop reads CASSFRGNYGYTF. The CDR3 region has the DNA TGTGCCAGCAGTTTTCGGGGGAACTATGGCTACACCTTC.